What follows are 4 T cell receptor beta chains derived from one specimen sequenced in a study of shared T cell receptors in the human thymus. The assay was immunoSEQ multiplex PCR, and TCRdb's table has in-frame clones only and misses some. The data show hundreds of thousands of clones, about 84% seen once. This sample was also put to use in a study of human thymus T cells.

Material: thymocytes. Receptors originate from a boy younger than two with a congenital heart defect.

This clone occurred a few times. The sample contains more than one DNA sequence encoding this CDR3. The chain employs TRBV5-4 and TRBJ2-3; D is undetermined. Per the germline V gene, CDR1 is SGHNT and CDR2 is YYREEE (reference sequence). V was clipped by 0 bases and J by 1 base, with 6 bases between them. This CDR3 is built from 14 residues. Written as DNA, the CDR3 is TGTGCCAGCAGCTTGGCTGGGCGCACAGATACGCAGTATTTT. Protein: CASSLAGRTDTQYF.

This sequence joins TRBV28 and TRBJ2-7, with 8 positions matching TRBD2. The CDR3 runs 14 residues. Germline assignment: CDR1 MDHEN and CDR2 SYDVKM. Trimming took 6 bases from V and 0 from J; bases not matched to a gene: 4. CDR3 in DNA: TGTGCCAGCAGAACGGGAGGGAGCTCCTACGAGCAGTACTTC. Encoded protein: CASRTGGSSYEQYF.

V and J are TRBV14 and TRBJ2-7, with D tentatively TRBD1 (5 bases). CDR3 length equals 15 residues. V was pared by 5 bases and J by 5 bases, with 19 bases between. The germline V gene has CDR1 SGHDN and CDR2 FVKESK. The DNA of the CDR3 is TGTGCCAGCAGCAAGGCGTGGGGCTCCGAGGACGAGCAGTACTTC. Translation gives CASSKAWGSEDEQYF.

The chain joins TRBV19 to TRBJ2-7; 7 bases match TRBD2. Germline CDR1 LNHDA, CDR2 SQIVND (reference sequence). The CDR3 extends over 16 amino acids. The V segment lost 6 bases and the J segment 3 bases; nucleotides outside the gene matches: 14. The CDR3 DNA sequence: TGTGCCAGTAGCTCCCTCCCCTGGCGGGGGAGCTACGAGCAGTACTTC. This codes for CASSSLPWRGSYEQYF.